Listed here are 20 T cell receptor beta chains from one sample, sequenced in a study of blood T cell repertoires in COVID-19. Generated by immunoSEQ multiplex PCR, the TCRdb table keeps only in-frame clones and is missing some. The table includes about 120,000 clones, 88% detected once. What was sequenced was peripheral blood. All receptors come from a man aged 45 to 65 with acute or convalescent COVID-19.

V and J are TRBV5-5 and TRBJ2-5, with D maybe TRBD2 (5 bases). Germline CDR1 and CDR2: SGHKS and YYEKEE (reference sequence). Trimming shortened V by 5 bases and J by 4 bases, and 12 bases separated the two germline ends. The CDR3 totals 13 residues. This CDR3 is CASSQYRGETQYF. CDR3 nucleotides: TGTGCCAGCAGTCAATACCGGGGAGAGACCCAGTACTTC.

This clone was observed once. V usage is TRBV5-4 and J usage is TRBJ2-5; a possible D gene is TRBD1 (6 bases). Germline CDR1 and CDR2: SGHNT and YYREEE (reference sequence). V was pared by 4 bases and J by 1 base, with 14 bases between. There are 15 residues in the CDR3. The CDR3 reads CASSHGQSTQETQYF. The CDR3 DNA sequence: TGTGCCAGCAGCCACGGACAGTCCACCCAAGAGACCCAGTACTTC.

The V call is TRBV15, the J call TRBJ2-7; 8 nucleotides agree with TRBD1. The CDR3 sequence is 15 residues long. Losses at the gene ends were 3 bases for V and 6 bases for J; bases not matched to a gene: 10. Per germline, CDR1 LNHNV and CDR2 YYDKDF (reference sequence). CDR3 residues: CATSRMQGAMSEQYF. CDR3 DNA sequence: TGTGCCACCAGCAGGATGCAGGGGGCCATGTCCGAGCAGTACTTC.

The rearrangement uses TRBV5-1 and TRBJ2-4; 9 bases are shared with TRBD2. The CDR3 extends over 14 amino acids. V shed 6 bases and J 5 bases; nucleotides not matched to a gene: 6. In germline, CDR1 is SGHRS, CDR2 YFSETQ. DNA of the CDR3: TGCGCCAGCACCAATCCTAGCGGGGAAAACATTCAGTACTTC. It specifies CASTNPSGENIQYF.

The J gene is TRBJ2-3, the V gene TRBV19; 9 positions agree with TRBD1. Germline-derived CDR1 and CDR2 are LNHDA and SQIVND (reference sequence). V shed 6 bases and J 3 bases; nucleotides not matched to a gene: 4. This CDR3 region has 14 residues. The CDR3 DNA is TGTGCCAGTAGAAGGGACAGGGAAACAGATACGCAGTATTTT. Protein: CASRRDRETDTQYF.

The chain joins TRBV27 to TRBJ1-4, with 10 bases that match TRBD1. This CDR3 is built from 19 residues. V gave up 5 bases and J gave up 7 bases; unmatched junction bases: 19. Germline CDR1 reads MNHEY; CDR2 reads SMNVEV (reference sequence). As DNA, the CDR3 is TGTGCCAGCAGTCCCTCCTTGAGGGGACAGGGGCCCTGGGGTGAAAAACTGTTTTTT. It codes for CASSPSLRGQGPWGEKLFF. Combining the CDR3 with reference TRBV27 and TRBJ1-4 gives the whole variable domain EAQVTQNPRYLITVTGKKLTVTCSQNMNHEYMSWYRQDPGLGLRQIYYSMNVEVTDKGDVPEGYKVSRKEKRNFPLILESPSPNQTSLYFCASSPSLRGQGPWGEKLFFGSGTQLSVL.

Worth noting for this clone: One junction end disagrees with the germline gene, perhaps due to a read error. This chain uses TRBV28 with TRBJ2-7; 9 bases are shared with TRBD2. The CDR3 has 15 residues. From germline, CDR1 is MDHEN and CDR2 SYDVKM. The CDR3: CASSSSGTSSHEQYF. CDR3 nucleotides: TGTGCCAGCAGTTCGTCCGGGACTAGCTCCCACGAGCAGTACTTC.

The genes are TRBV5-6 and TRBJ2-2; D not resolved. This CDR3 region has 13 residues. CDR1 is SGHDT, CDR2 YYEEEE, per germline. The V end lost 1 base, the J end lost 1 base, and 2 bases lay between the germline ends. CDR3 nucleotide sequence: TGTGCCAGCAGCTTGCGGAACACCGGGGAGCTGTTTTTT. Translating it yields CASSLRNTGELFF.

The CDR3 coding sequence is TGTGCCAGCAGTTTAGGAGGGTCCTATGGCTACACCTTC. It yields the protein CASSLGGSYGYTF. V gene TRBV12-3 or TRBV12-4 combines with J gene TRBJ1-2; D unclear. V was pared by 1 base and J by 4 bases, with 7 bases between. CDR3 size: 13 residues.

J is TRBJ2-7 and V is TRBV4-1; TRBD1 aligns across 9 bases. Germline lookup yields CDR1 MGHRA and CDR2 YSYEKL. This CDR3 is built from 14 residues. Losses at the gene ends were 3 bases for V and 4 bases for J; bases not matched to a gene: 4. This CDR3 reads CASSHRTGVYEQYF. CDR3 bases: TGCGCCAGCAGCCACAGGACAGGGGTGTACGAGCAGTACTTC.

The chain carries TRBV6-1 and TRBJ1-1; possibly TRBD1 for D (6 bases). The germline V and J ends were trimmed by 3 bases and 5 bases, with 13 bases remaining between them. The CDR3 length is 14 residues. Germline CDR1 and CDR2: MNHNS and SASEGT. The CDR3: CASSEGGARTEAFF. CDR3 DNA: TGTGCCAGCAGTGAGGGGGGGGCGCGTACTGAAGCTTTCTTT.

V and J are TRBV19 and TRBJ1-2; D is ambiguous. Germline V gene sequence: CDR1 LNHDA, CDR2 SQIVND (reference sequence). V was clipped by 2 bases and J by 0 bases, with 10 bases between them. The length of the CDR3 is 15 residues. This CDR3 reads CASSINTAANYGYTF. The DNA of the CDR3 is TGTGCCAGTAGTATAAATACAGCAGCTAACTATGGCTACACCTTC.

The chain joins TRBV19 to TRBJ2-5; 13 nucleotides align to TRBD2. This CDR3 region has 16 residues. After removal of 8 bases from V and 4 bases from J, the junction contained 10 bases not matched to a gene. The germline V gene has CDR1 LNHDA and CDR2 SQIVND (reference sequence). This CDR3 is CASAPMGLAGRETQYF. DNA of the CDR3: TGTGCCAGTGCCCCTATGGGACTAGCGGGGAGAGAGACCCAGTACTTC.

Here the CDR3 reads CASSLLWRSTEAFF. The CDR3 DNA reads as TGTGCCAGCAGTCTGCTCTGGAGGTCCACTGAAGCTTTCTTT. This chain links TRBV6-4 with TRBJ1-1; D unclear. Trimming left V 5 bases short and J 4 bases short, with 14 bases between. CDR3 length equals 14 residues. Germline-derived CDR1 and CDR2 are MRHNA and SNTAGT.

This clone was recorded only once. The J gene is TRBJ2-3, the V gene TRBV2; perhaps TRBD1 as D (6 bases). Trimming stripped 7 bases from V and 3 bases from J, with 17 bases between. This CDR3 has 15 amino acids. CDR1 SNHLY and CDR2 FYNNEI come from the germline V gene. CDR3 region: CASIFGGPETDTQYF. DNA for the CDR3: TGTGCCAGCATTTTTGGGGGCCCTGAGACAGATACGCAGTATTTT.

The table lists this clone with a few counts. The rearrangement uses TRBV15 and TRBJ1-6, with 10 bases lining up with TRBD1. CDR1 is LNHNV and CDR2 is YYDKDF in the germline V gene (reference sequence). The CDR3 length is 17 residues. J was trimmed by 7 bases and V by 0 bases; bases with no gene match: 6. The CDR3 DNA reads as TGTGCCACCAGCAGAGATCGTATGGGACAGGGGAATTCACCCCTCCACTTT. It specifies CATSRDRMGQGNSPLHF.

This clone has only one observation. The chain uses TRBV10-2 and TRBJ2-5; perhaps TRBD2 as D (6 bases). V lost 2 bases, J lost 4 bases, and 8 bases lay in between. Germline values: CDR1 WSHSY, CDR2 SAAADI. The CDR3 runs 13 residues. CDR3 DNA sequence: TGCGCCAGCAGTGAGGGGGGAGGAGAGACCCAGTACTTC. Its protein is CASSEGGGETQYF.

This rearrangement joins TRBV2 to TRBJ1-4, with 12 bases matching TRBD1. Germline trimming cut 10 bases from V and 5 bases from J; bases unmatched to any gene: 8. Looked up from germline, CDR1 is SNHLY and CDR2 is FYNNEI. The CDR3 covers 15 residues. Written as DNA, the CDR3 is TGTGCCATGGGACAGGGGGCTGTTTCAAATGAAAAACTGTTTTTT. Translation: CAMGQGAVSNEKLFF.

The chain carries TRBV4-1 and TRBJ1-2, with 7 bases aligning to TRBD1. The germline V gene encodes CDR1 MGHRA and CDR2 YSYEKL. This CDR3 spans 17 amino acids. V shed 2 bases, J shed 4 bases, and the junction held 13 bases outside the gene matches. The CDR3 here is CASSQPVGVGQVYGYTF. CDR3 DNA sequence: TGCGCCAGCAGCCAACCAGTGGGTGTTGGACAGGTCTATGGCTACACCTTC.

This chain links TRBV2 with TRBJ2-1, with D perhaps TRBD1 (6 bases). V shed 4 bases and J shed 1 base, with 17 bases lying between them. Germline values: CDR1 SNHLY, CDR2 FYNNEI. The CDR3 spans 17 residues. CDR3 coding DNA: TGTGCCAGCAGTGCTCACAGGGTCCAGCAATCCTACAATGAGCAGTTCTTC. This translates into CASSAHRVQQSYNEQFF.